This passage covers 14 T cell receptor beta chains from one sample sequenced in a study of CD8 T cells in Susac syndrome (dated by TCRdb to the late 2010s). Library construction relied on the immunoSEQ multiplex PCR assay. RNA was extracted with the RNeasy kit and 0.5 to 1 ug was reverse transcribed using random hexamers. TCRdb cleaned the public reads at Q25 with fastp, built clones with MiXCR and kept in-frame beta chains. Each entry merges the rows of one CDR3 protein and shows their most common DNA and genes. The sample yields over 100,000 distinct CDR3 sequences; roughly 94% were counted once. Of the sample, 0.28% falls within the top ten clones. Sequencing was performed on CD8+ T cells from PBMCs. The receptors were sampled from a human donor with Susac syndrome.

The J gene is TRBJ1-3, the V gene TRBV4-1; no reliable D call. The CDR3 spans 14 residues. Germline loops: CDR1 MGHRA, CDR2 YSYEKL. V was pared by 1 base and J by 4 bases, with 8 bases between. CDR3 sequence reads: CASSQGTAGNTIYF. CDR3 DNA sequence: TGCGCCAGCAGCCAAGGGACGGCGGGAAACACCATATATTTT.

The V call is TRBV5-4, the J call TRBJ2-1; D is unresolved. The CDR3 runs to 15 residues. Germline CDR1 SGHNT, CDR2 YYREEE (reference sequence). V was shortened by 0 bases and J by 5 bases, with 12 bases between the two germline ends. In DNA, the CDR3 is TGTGCCAGCAGCTTGGTCCCCTTACGGGACAATGAGCAGTTCTTC. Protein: CASSLVPLRDNEQFF.

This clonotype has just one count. CDR3 nucleotides: TGTGCCAGCTCACCACGGGACAGCCCGAACACTGAAGCTTTCTTT. Translation gives CASSPRDSPNTEAFF. V usage is TRBV18 and J usage is TRBJ1-1; 7 bases are a match to TRBD1. In germline, CDR1 is KGHSH, CDR2 LQKENI. V lost 1 base and J lost 1; bases outside the gene matches: 3. CDR3 size: 15 residues.

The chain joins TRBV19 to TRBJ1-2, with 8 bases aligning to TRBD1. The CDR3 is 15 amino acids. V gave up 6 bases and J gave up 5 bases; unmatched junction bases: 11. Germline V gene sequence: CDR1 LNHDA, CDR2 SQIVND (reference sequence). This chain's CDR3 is CASSRQGTSLYGYTF. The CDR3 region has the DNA TGTGCCAGTAGCCGACAGGGGACCTCGCTATATGGCTACACCTTC.

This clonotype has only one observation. CDR3 DNA: TGTGCCAGCAGCGAATCAGGGGGAACAGATACGCAGTATTTT. Translating gives CASSESGGTDTQYF. The J gene is TRBJ2-3, the V gene TRBV9; TRBD1 agrees at 7 bases. Germline V gene lookup returns CDR1 SGDLS and CDR2 YYNGEE. The CDR3 extends over 14 amino acids. J lost 3 bases, V lost 3 bases, and 4 bases had no gene match.

The CDR3 region is CASSLVGSGANVLTF. For the CDR3, the DNA is TGTGCCAGCAGCTTGGTCGGCTCTGGGGCCAACGTCCTGACTTTC. The rearrangement joins TRBV5-6 to TRBJ2-6; D is uncertain. The V end was cut by 0 bases, the J end by 0 bases, with 4 bases between. Per germline, CDR1 SGHDT and CDR2 YYEEEE. The CDR3 covers 15 residues.

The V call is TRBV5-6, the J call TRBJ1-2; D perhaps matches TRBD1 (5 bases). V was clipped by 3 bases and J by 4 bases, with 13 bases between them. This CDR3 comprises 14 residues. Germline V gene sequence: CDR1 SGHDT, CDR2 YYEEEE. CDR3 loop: CASSYMDGAYGYTF. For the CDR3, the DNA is TGTGCCAGCAGCTATATGGATGGGGCCTATGGCTACACCTTC.

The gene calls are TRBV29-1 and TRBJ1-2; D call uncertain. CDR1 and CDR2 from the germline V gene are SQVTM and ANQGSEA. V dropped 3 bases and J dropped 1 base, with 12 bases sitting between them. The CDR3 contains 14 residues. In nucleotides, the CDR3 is TGCAGCGTTGAGGCGGGGAGAGGTAACTATGGCTACACCTTC. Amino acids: CSVEAGRGNYGYTF.

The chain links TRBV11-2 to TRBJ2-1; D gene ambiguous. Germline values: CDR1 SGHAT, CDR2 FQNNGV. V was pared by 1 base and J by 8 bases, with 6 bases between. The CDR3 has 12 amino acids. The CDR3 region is CASSLARYEQFF. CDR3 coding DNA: TGTGCCAGCAGCTTAGCACGGTATGAGCAGTTCTTC.

Written as DNA, the CDR3 is TGTGCCAGCAGGACCGACAGCTCCTACGAGCAGTACTTC. This codes for CASRTDSSYEQYF. This chain links TRBV5-4 with TRBJ2-7; maybe TRBD1 (5 bases). Per the germline V gene, CDR1 is SGHNT and CDR2 is YYREEE (reference sequence). Trimming left V 5 bases short and J 0 bases short, with 9 bases between. This CDR3 region has 13 residues. The variable domain in full, with the rest retrieved from reference TRBV5-4 and TRBJ2-7, is ETGVTQSPTHLIKTRGQQVTLRCSSQSGHNTVSWYQQALGQGPQFIFQYYREEENGRGNFPPRFSGLQFPNYSSELNVNALELDDSALYLCASRTDSSYEQYFGPGTRLTVT.

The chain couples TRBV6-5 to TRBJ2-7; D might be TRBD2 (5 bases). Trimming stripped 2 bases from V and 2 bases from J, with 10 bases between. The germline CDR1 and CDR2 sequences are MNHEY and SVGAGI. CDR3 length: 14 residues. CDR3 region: CASSYEGLTYEQYF. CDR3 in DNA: TGTGCCAGCAGTTACGAGGGCTTAACCTACGAGCAGTACTTC.

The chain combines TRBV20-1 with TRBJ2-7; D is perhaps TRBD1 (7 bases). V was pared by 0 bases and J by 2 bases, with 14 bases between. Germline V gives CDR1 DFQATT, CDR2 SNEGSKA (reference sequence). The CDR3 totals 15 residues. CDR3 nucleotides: TGCAGTGCTAGAGAAGACAGGGACTCGGCCTACGAGCAGTACTTC. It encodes CSAREDRDSAYEQYF.

The CDR3 here is CSARDSGTEETQYF. DNA for the CDR3: TGCAGTGCTAGGGACTCGGGAACGGAGGAGACCCAGTACTTC. The chain joins TRBV20-1 to TRBJ2-5; tentatively, D is TRBD2 (5 bases). Germline lookup yields CDR1 DFQATT and CDR2 SNEGSKA (reference sequence). The CDR3 sequence is 14 residues long. V shed 3 bases and J shed 5 bases, with 16 bases lying between them.

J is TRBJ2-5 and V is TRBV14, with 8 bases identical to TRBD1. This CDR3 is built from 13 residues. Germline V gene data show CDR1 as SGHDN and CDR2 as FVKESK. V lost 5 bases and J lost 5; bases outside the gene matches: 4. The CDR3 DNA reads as TGTGCCAGCAGCAGCCGACAGGGGGAGACCCAGTACTTC. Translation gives CASSSRQGETQYF. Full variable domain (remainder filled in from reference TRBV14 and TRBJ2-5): EAGVTQFPSHSVIEKGQTVTLRCDPISGHDNLYWYRRVMGKEIKFLLHFVKESKQDESGMPNNRFLAERTGGTYSTLKVQPAELEDSGVYFCASSSRQGETQYFGPGTRLLVL.